The entry that follows covers one T cell receptor beta chain sequence. The source material, RNA transcripts, was used to amplify TCR beta CDR3 regions. HTBI primers drove first-round RT-PCR of the TCR CDR3. TCRdb called the multiplex PCR reads again in MiXCR, with one record for every CDR3 protein. The sample contains approximately 870,000 distinct CDR3 sequences, 35% to 45% of which appear only once. The study defined stable Graves' hyperthyroidism as no ophthalmopathy progression within 18 months. Researchers barred patients who had uncontrolled infection, other autoimmune disease, pregnancy or lactation. This sample is drawn from a study of T cells in Graves' hyperthyroidism and ophthalmopathy. This CDR3 comprises 14 residues. Trimming stripped 3 bases from V and 6 bases from J, with 13 bases between. The germline V gene has CDR1 SGDLS and CDR2 YYNGEE.

Sequencing used blood. This clonotype was obtained from a man aged 18-30 years with Graves' hyperthyroidism. The V gene is TRBV9, the J gene TRBJ1-5, with D maybe TRBD1 (6 bases). The CDR3, as DNA: TGTGCCAGCAGCGCTGGGGGCGGGGTTCAGCCCCAGCATTTT. It codes for CASSAGGGVQPQHF. The whole variable domain, remainder taken from reference TRBV9 and TRBJ1-5, is DSGVTQTPKHLITATGQRVTLRCSPRSGDLSVYWYQQSLDQGLQFLIQYYNGEERAKGNILERFSAQQFPDLHSELNLSSLELGDSALYFCASSAGGGVQPQHFGDGTRLSIL.